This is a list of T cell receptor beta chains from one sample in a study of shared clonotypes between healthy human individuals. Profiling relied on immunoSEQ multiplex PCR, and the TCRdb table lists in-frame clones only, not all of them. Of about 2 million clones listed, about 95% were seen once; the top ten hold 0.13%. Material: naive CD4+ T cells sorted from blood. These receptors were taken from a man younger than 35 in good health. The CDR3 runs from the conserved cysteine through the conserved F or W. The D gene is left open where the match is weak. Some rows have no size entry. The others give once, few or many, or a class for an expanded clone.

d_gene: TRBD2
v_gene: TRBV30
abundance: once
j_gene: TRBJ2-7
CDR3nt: TGTGCCTGGAGGCATAGCGGGGGGAACGAGCAGTACTTC
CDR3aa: CAWRHSGGNEQYF

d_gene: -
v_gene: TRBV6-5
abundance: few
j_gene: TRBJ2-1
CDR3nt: TGTGCCAGCAGTTACAGGGGAGGCTACAATGAGCAGTTCTTC
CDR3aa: CASSYRGGYNEQFF

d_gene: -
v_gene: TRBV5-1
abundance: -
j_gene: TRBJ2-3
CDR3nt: TGCGCCAGCAGCTTGAATGCAGATACGCAGTATTTT
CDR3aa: CASSLNADTQYF

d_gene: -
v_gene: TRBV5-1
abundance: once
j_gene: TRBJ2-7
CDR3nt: TGCGCCAGCCGACCTGGTGGCAGCCATACCTACGAGCAGTACTTC
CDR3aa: CASRPGGSHTYEQYF

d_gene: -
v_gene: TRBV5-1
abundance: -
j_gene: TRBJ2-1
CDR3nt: TGCGCCAGCAGCTTTATGACTCAGGGGAATGAGCAGTTCTTC
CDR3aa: CASSFMTQGNEQFF

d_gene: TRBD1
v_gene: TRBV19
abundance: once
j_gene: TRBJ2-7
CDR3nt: TGTGCCAGTAGTATAAAAGGGACAGGGAGCCACGAGCAGTACTTC
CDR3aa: CASSIKGTGSHEQYF

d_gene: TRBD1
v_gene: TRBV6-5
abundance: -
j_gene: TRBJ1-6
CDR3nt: TGTGCCAGCAGTTTAGGTGGACAGGGGGCTTCACCCCTCCACTTT
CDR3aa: CASSLGGQGASPLHF

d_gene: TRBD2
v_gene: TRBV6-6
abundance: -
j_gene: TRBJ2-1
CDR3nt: TGTGCCAGCAGTTCTTCTAGCGGGAGCTCCTACAATGAGCAGTTCTTC
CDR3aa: CASSSSSGSSYNEQFF

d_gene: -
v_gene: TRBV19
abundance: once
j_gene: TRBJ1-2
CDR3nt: TGTGCCAGTAGTGCCTACGGTTATGGCTACACCTTC
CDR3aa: CASSAYGYGYTF

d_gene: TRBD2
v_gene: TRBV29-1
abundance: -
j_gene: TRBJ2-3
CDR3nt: TGCAGCGTTGAAGTTAGAGGCCCTCTGCGGGGGACAGATACGCAGTATTTT
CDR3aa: CSVEVRGPLRGTDTQYF

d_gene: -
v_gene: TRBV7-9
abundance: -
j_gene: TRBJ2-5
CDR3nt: TGTGCCAGCAGCTTTGAGTACCAAGAGACCCAGTACTTC
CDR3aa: CASSFEYQETQYF

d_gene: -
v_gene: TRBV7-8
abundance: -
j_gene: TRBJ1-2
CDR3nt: TGTGCCAGCAGCTCACAGTCCCGGGACCTCTATGGCTACACCTTC
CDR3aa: CASSSQSRDLYGYTF

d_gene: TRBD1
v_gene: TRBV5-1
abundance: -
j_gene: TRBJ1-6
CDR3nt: TGCGCCAGCAGCTTGGAGACAGGGTATAATTCACCCCTCCACTTT
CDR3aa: CASSLETGYNSPLHF

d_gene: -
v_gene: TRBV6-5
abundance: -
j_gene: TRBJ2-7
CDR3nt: TGTGCCAGCAGGACCCCCGGTGGGGGGAACGAGCAGTACTTC
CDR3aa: CASRTPGGGNEQYF

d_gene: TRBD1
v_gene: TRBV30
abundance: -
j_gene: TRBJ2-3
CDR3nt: TGTGCCTGGTGCCGGACAGGGAGGGATACGCAGTATTTT
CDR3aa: CAWCRTGRDTQYF

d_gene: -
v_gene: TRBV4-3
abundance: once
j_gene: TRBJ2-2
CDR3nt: TGCGCCAGCAGCCAAGAGGGAACGAGGGGCACCGGGGAGCTGTTTTTT
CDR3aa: CASSQEGTRGTGELFF

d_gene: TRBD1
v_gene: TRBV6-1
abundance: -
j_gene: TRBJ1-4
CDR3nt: TGTGCCAGCAGTTCACAGGGGGCCTATGAAAAACTGTTTTTT
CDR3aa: CASSSQGAYEKLFF

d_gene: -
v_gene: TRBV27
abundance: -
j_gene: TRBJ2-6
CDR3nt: TGTGCCAGCACCAACTTACTCCCGAGACGGGCCAACGTCCTGACTTTC
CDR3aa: CASTNLLPRRANVLTF

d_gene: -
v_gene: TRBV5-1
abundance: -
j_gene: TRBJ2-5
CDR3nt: TGCGCCAGCAGCTTGGGCTTTCAGGCTAGCGTAGAGACCCAGTACTTC
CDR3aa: CASSLGFQASVETQYF

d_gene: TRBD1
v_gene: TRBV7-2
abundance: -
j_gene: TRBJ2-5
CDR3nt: TGTGCCAGCAGCTTAGCGGGGACAGGGGGCGCCCGGGAGACCCAGTACTTC
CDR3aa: CASSLAGTGGARETQYF

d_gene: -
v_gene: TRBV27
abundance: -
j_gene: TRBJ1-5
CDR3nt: TGTGCCAGCAGTTTCGGGAGTAGCAATCAGCCCCAGCATTTT
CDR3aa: CASSFGSSNQPQHF

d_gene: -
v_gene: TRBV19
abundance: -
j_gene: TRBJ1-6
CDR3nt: TGTGCCAGTAGTATACTGGCAGGCCGAAGGAATTCACCCCTCCACTTT
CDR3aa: CASSILAGRRNSPLHF

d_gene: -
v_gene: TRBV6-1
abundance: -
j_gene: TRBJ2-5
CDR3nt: TGTGCCAGCAAGGGCTCTCCAGGAGAAGAGACCCAGTACTTC
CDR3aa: CASKGSPGEETQYF

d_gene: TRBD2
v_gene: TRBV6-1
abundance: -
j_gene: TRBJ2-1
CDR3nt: TGTGCCATCAGTGATTCACTAGCGGGAAACAACAATGAGCAGTTCTTC
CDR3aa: CAISDSLAGNNNEQFF

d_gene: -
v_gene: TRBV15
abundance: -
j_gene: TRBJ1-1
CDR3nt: TGTGCCACCAGCAGAGATTTCAAGAACACTGAAGCTTTCTTT
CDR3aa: CATSRDFKNTEAFF

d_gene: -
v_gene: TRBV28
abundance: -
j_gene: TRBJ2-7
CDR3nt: TGTGCCAGCAGTTCCAGGTACGAGCAGTACTTC
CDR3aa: CASSSRYEQYF

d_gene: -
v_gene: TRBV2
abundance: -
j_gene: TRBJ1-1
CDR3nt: TGTGCCAGCAGACAACAAGGGGTTATGAACACTGAAGCTTTCTTT
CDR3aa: CASRQQGVMNTEAFF

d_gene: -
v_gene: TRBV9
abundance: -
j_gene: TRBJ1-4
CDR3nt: TGTGCCAGCAGCGTAGTGCCAGCCCCTAATGAAAAACTGTTTTTT
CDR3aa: CASSVVPAPNEKLFF

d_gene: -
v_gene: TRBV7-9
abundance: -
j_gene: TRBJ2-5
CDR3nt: TGTGCCAGCAGAGCGGAACAGGGTGGGGAGACCCAGTACTTC
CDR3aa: CASRAEQGGETQYF

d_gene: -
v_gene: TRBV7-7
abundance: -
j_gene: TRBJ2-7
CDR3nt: TGTGCTGTCGGGGCTGTCTACGAGCAGTACTTC
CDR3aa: CAVGAVYEQYF

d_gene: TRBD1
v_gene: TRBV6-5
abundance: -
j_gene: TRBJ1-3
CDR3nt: TGTGCCAGCAGTCCCAGGGGGGCGAACACCATATATTTT
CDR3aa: CASSPRGANTIYF

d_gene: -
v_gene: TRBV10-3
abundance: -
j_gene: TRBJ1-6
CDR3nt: TGTGCCATCAGTGAGTATGGACACGATCGGTCCTATAATTCACCCCTCCACTTT
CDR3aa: CAISEYGHDRSYNSPLHF

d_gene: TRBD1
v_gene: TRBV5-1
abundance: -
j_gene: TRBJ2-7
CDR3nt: TGCGCCAGCAGACTCCCGGGACAGGGCTACGAGCAGTACTTC
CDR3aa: CASRLPGQGYEQYF

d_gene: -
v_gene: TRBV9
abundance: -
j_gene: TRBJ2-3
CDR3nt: TGTGCCAGCAGCGCGGACCGGGAAAGGGCAGATACGCAGTATTTT
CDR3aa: CASSADRERADTQYF

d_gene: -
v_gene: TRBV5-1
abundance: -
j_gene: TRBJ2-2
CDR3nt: TGCGCCAGCAGCTTGGGAGGGGTAGACACCGGGGAGCTGTTTTTT
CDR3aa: CASSLGGVDTGELFF

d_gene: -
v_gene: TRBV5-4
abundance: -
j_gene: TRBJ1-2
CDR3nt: TGTGCCAGCAGCTCGGACGGATCGAACATCTATGGCTACACCTTC
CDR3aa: CASSSDGSNIYGYTF

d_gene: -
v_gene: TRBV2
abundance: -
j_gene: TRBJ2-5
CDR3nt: TGTGCCAGCAGCCCCGGTGAGACCCAGTACTTC
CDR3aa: CASSPGETQYF

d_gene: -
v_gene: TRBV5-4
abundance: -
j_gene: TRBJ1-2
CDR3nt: TGTGCCAGCAGCTTGGGGCCCGAGGGAAAGTTGACGGAGGGCTACACCTTC
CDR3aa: CASSLGPEGKLTEGYTF

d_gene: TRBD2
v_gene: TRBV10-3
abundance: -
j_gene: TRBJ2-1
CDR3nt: TGTGCCATCAGTGTAGCGTTAGTAGCGGGGAGTTACAATGAGCAGTTCTTC
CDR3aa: CAISVALVAGSYNEQFF

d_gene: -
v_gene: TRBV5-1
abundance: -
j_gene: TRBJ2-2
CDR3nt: TGCGCCAGCAGCTTATCCGTAACCGGGGAGCTGTTTTTT
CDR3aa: CASSLSVTGELFF

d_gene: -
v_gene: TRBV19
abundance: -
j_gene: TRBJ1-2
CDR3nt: TGTGCCAGTAGTGGGGACTGGTCGAACTATGGCTACACCTTC
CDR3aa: CASSGDWSNYGYTF

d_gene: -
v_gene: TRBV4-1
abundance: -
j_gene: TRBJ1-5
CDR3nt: TGCGCCAGCAGCCAAGCCATTCTGGGGGGTGGCAATCAGCCCCAGCATTTT
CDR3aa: CASSQAILGGGNQPQHF